The 27 T cell receptor beta chains below come from one sample, sequenced in a study of beta chain features in type 1 diabetes. General study findings and limits: Type 1 diabetes patients had TCRB CDR3s that were shorter (moderately but significantly so) in all four CD4+ subsets.

Investigators reverse transcribed all isolated RNA, so they sequenced expressed TCRB transcripts. Clones were sequenced by immunoSEQ multiplex PCR, and TCRdb holds only the in-frame ones, with some missing. This table holds around 710,000 clones, 9.5% to 15% found once. These receptors' antigens are unknown. Sequenced input: naive CD4+ T cells from blood. Receptor source: a man aged 25 to 40 with type 1 diabetes.

Only a few counts were recorded for this clone. The V call is TRBV29-1, the J call TRBJ2-7; D gene uncertain. The CDR3 runs 11 residues. Germline loops: CDR1 SQVTM, CDR2 ANQGSEA. Trimming removed 4 bases at V and 3 bases at J, with 7 bases between. The CDR3 DNA follows: TGCAGCGTTGCAGCTGACTACGAGCAGTACTTC. This translates into CSVAADYEQYF.

CDR3 residues: CASSVGTSGDYEQYF. As DNA, the CDR3 is TGTGCCAGCAGCGTAGGGACTAGCGGGGACTACGAGCAGTACTTC. J is TRBJ2-7 and V is TRBV9, with 12 bases lining up with TRBD2. With V trimmed by 0 bases and J by 3 bases, 1 base remained unmatched. The germline V gene encodes CDR1 SGDLS and CDR2 YYNGEE. The CDR3 spans 15 residues.

This clone turned up a few times. The chain joins TRBV7-2 to TRBJ2-5; TRBD2 matches 12 bases. V shed 2 bases and J 4 bases; nucleotides not matched to a gene: 2. The CDR3 loop spans 15 amino acids. Germline CDR1 reads SGHTA; CDR2 reads FQGNSA. CDR3: CASSLLAGGRETQYF. The CDR3, as DNA: TGTGCCAGCAGCTTACTAGCGGGGGGGCGAGAGACCCAGTACTTC.

CDR3 sequence reads: CASSQMEGQSFGGTDTQYF. In DNA, the CDR3 is TGTGCCAGCAGCCAGATGGAGGGACAGTCCTTTGGTGGCACAGATACGCAGTATTTT. The chain combines TRBV14 with TRBJ2-3, with D tentatively TRBD1 (7 bases). The CDR3 runs to 19 residues. Per the germline V gene, CDR1 is SGHDN and CDR2 is FVKESK. With 3 bases removed from V and 1 base from J, the gap between germline ends came to 23 bases.

This chain links TRBV10-3 with TRBJ2-1; TRBD2 aligns across 10 bases. CDR1 is ENHRY, CDR2 SYGVKD, per germline. V dropped 5 bases and J dropped 8; count of bases not matched to a gene: 3. CDR3 length: 13 amino acids. This CDR3 is CAISPTSGDEQFF. The CDR3 coding sequence is TGTGCCATCAGTCCCACTAGCGGGGATGAGCAGTTCTTC.

This clone was observed a few times. The V call is TRBV4-3, the J call TRBJ2-7; D is perhaps TRBD2 (6 bases). This CDR3 has 15 residues. V was trimmed by 1 base and J by 3 bases, leaving 13 bases between them. Germline V lookup: CDR1 LGHNA, CDR2 YSLEER. CDR3 bases: TGCGCCAGCAGCCAAGGCCCCCGGGGGTTCTACGAGCAGTACTTC. Translating it yields CASSQGPRGFYEQYF.

The chain recombines TRBV6-1 with TRBJ1-2, with a weak D call TRBD1 (6 bases). V was clipped by 4 bases and J by 6 bases, with 9 bases between them. Germline lookup yields CDR1 MNHNS and CDR2 SASEGT. The CDR3 length is 12 residues. The CDR3 DNA is TGTGCCAGCAGTGGGACAGTAGATGGCTACACCTTC. Protein sequence: CASSGTVDGYTF.

This clone came up a few times. J is TRBJ2-7 and V is TRBV7-2; D call uncertain. Germline CDR1 and CDR2: SGHTA and FQGNSA. The CDR3 runs to 16 residues. V lost 0 bases and J 6 bases, leaving 18 bases between the germline ends. CDR3 in amino acids: CASSLAGIPPRPEQYF. CDR3 coding DNA: TGTGCCAGCAGCTTAGCGGGAATCCCCCCCCGACCCGAGCAGTACTTC.

With respect to this clone: This sample includes further DNA sequences coding for the same CDR3. The chain recombines TRBV15 with TRBJ1-5; 8 bases fit TRBD1. This CDR3 has 14 residues. In germline, CDR1 is LNHNV, CDR2 YYDKDF (reference sequence). The ends lost 0 bases at V and 6 bases at J; junction bases unmatched: 1. The CDR3 region is CATSRDRGPQPQHF. CDR3 nucleotides: TGTGCCACCAGCAGAGACAGGGGGCCTCAGCCCCAGCATTTT. Filled out from reference TRBV15 and TRBJ1-5, the complete variable domain reads DAMVIQNPRYQVTQFGKPVTLSCSQTLNHNVMYWYQQKSSQAPKLLFHYYDKDFNNEADTPDNFQSRRPNTSFCFLDIRSPGLGDTAMYLCATSRDRGPQPQHFGDGTRLSIL.

The sample holds a few counts of this clone. This rearrangement joins TRBV28 to TRBJ1-3; TRBD1 might be the D (5 bases). CDR1 and CDR2 (germline): MDHEN, SYDVKM. V was shortened by 7 bases and J by 7 bases, with 14 bases between the two germline ends. The CDR3 length is 13 residues. The CDR3 bases are TGTGCCAGCACGTCAGGGATGCGGAACACCATATATTTT. Amino acid sequence: CASTSGMRNTIYF.

This clone was detected a few times. The V call is TRBV14, the J call TRBJ1-1; TRBD1 might be the D (5 bases). The CDR3 contains 13 residues. Germline CDR1 is SGHDN and CDR2 is FVKESK. With 1 base removed from V and 6 bases from J, the gap between germline ends came to 9 bases. The CDR3 coding sequence is TGTGCCAGCAGCCAAGTGCGGGGGGCTGAAGCTTTCTTT. Encoded protein: CASSQVRGAEAFF.

V usage is TRBV28 and J usage is TRBJ1-4, with a weak D call TRBD1 (6 bases). Germline CDR1 MDHEN, CDR2 SYDVKM. CDR3 length: 15 residues. Trimming removed 4 bases at V and 8 bases at J, with 17 bases between. This chain's CDR3 is CASSSPSGGQEKLFF. The DNA of the CDR3 is TGTGCCAGCAGTTCGCCCAGTGGGGGGCAAGAAAAACTGTTTTTT.

J is TRBJ2-7 and V is TRBV6-1; 8 positions agree with TRBD1. CDR3 size: 14 residues. Germline V gene sequence: CDR1 MNHNS, CDR2 SASEGT. CDR3 sequence (DNA): TGTGCTTCAGGGGGCACCGGCAACTCCTACGAGCAGTACTTC. This sequence encodes CASGGTGNSYEQYF.

This chain links TRBV5-1 with TRBJ2-1; D is ambiguous. V dropped 0 bases and J dropped 2 bases, with 12 bases sitting between them. In germline, CDR1 is SGHRS, CDR2 YFSETQ. The CDR3 consists of 16 residues. CDR3 loop: CASSLVLTQPYNEQFF. In nucleotides, the CDR3 is TGCGCCAGCAGCTTGGTGTTGACCCAGCCCTACAATGAGCAGTTCTTC.

The rearrangement joins TRBV2 to TRBJ2-7; D is possibly TRBD1 or TRBD2 (5 bases each). The CDR3 contains 14 residues. The V and J ends lost 7 bases and 0 bases respectively, with 13 bases between them. Germline-derived CDR1 and CDR2 are SNHLY and FYNNEI. DNA of the CDR3: TGTGCCAGCACCCGGACCGGGACCTCCTACGAGCAGTACTTC. It translates to CASTRTGTSYEQYF.

This clone was picked up a small number of times. The gene calls are TRBV29-1 and TRBJ2-3; D call uncertain. Germline V gene data show CDR1 as SQVTM and CDR2 as ANQGSEA. The length of the CDR3 is 12 residues. V was cut by 6 bases and J by 2 bases, with 9 bases left in between. CDR3 amino acids: CSVDDLTDTQYF. The CDR3 DNA is TGCAGCGTGGATGACCTCACAGATACGCAGTATTTT.

About this clone: This CDR3 is also generated by other DNA sequences in the sample. The CDR3 region is CASSLRNTGELFF. DNA of the CDR3: TGTGCCAGCAGCTTAAGGAACACCGGGGAGCTGTTTTTT. The V gene is TRBV7-2, the J gene TRBJ2-2; D unresolved. This CDR3 has 13 residues. The germline CDR1 and CDR2 sequences are SGHTA and FQGNSA. Trimming stripped 2 bases from V and 1 base from J, with 2 bases between.

The CDR3 protein is CASSYSDSGGYEQYF. CDR3 DNA: TGTGCCAGCAGTTACTCGGATAGCGGGGGATACGAGCAGTACTTC. The chain has TRBV6-5 and TRBJ2-7; 9 bases line up with TRBD2. V lost 0 bases, J lost 4 bases, and 4 bases stayed unmatched. The CDR3 extends over 15 amino acids. Germline CDR1 is MNHEY and CDR2 is SVGAGI.

The chain is built from TRBV13 and TRBJ1-2; D is unresolved. The germline CDR1 and CDR2 sequences are PRHDT and FYEKMQ (reference sequence). Trimming pared 3 bases from V and 4 bases from J, leaving 9 bases between. The CDR3 has 13 amino acids. CDR3 DNA: TGTGCCAGCAGCTTCGGTGGCAGCTATGGCTACACCTTC. Its protein is CASSFGGSYGYTF. Variable domain in full (rest from reference TRBV13 and TRBJ1-2): AAGVIQSPRHLIKEKRETATLKCYPIPRHDTVYWYQQGPGQDPQFLISFYEKMQSDKGSIPDRFSAQQFSDYHSELNMSSLELGDSALYFCASSFGGSYGYTFGSGTRLTVV.

This clone was observed a few times. Here the CDR3 DNA reads TGTGCCAGCAGGGGGCAGGGGGCATTGGCAGATACGCAGTATTTT. It translates to CASRGQGALADTQYF. This chain connects TRBV2 to TRBJ2-3, with 8 bases that match TRBD1. The CDR3 length is 15 residues. Germline V gene sequence: CDR1 SNHLY, CDR2 FYNNEI. The V and J ends lost 6 bases and 4 bases, in that order; junction bases with no gene match: 9.

The chain joins TRBV14 to TRBJ2-5; no definite D call. Trimming took off 0 bases at V and 5 bases at J, with 7 bases between the two ends. CDR1 and CDR2 from the germline V gene are SGHDN and FVKESK. The CDR3 runs 13 residues. The CDR3 DNA reads as TGTGCCAGCAGCCAAGATTTTCGGGAGACCCAGTACTTC. Residues: CASSQDFRETQYF.

Only a few counts were recorded for this clone. The chain uses TRBV7-9 and TRBJ1-2; D gene ambiguous. Germline lookup yields CDR1 SEHNR and CDR2 FQNEAQ (reference sequence). The CDR3 is 14 residues long. V was shortened by 0 bases and J by 3 bases, with 8 bases between the two germline ends. CDR3 bases: TGTGCCAGCAGCTTAGCGGGCAGTCACTATGGCTACACCTTC. The encoded protein is CASSLAGSHYGYTF.

This clone appeared a few times. The chain employs TRBV19 and TRBJ1-5; no clear D. Trimming shortened V by 5 bases and J by 5 bases, and 10 bases separated the two germline ends. This CDR3 contains 13 residues. The germline CDR1 and CDR2 sequences are LNHDA and SQIVND (reference sequence). In nucleotides, the CDR3 is TGTGCCAGTAGTCCCCAGAGGGATCAGCCCCAGCATTTT. Protein sequence: CASSPQRDQPQHF.

This sequence joins TRBV5-1 and TRBJ2-7; TRBD1 is a possible D gene (5 bases). The CDR3 covers 12 residues. Trimming shortened V by 4 bases and J by 3 bases, and 8 bases separated the two germline ends. Looked up from germline, CDR1 is SGHRS and CDR2 is YFSETQ. In DNA form, the CDR3 reads TGCGCCAGCAGCATAGACAGCTACGAGCAGTACTTC. Residues: CASSIDSYEQYF.

In its sample, this clone was seen a few times. This chain joins TRBV2 and TRBJ1-2, with unresolved D. The CDR3 loop spans 13 amino acids. CDR1 and CDR2 from the germline V gene are SNHLY and FYNNEI. Deletions cut 2 bases from V and 6 bases from J, with 10 bases between. The CDR3 bases are TGTGCCAGCAGTGAAAGGACCCGGAATGGCTACACCTTC. Its translation: CASSERTRNGYTF.

This clone was seen only a few times. The V call is TRBV9, the J call TRBJ1-1; D remains ambiguous. Trimming cost V 0 bases and J 7 bases, with 7 bases left between them. The CDR3 totals 12 residues. CDR1 is SGDLS and CDR2 is YYNGEE in the germline V gene. CDR3 region: CASSVDSGEAFF. As DNA, the CDR3 is TGTGCCAGCAGCGTAGATAGTGGTGAAGCTTTCTTT.

The rearrangement joins TRBV5-4 to TRBJ2-2; tentatively, D is TRBD2 (5 bases). Looked up from germline, CDR1 is SGHNT and CDR2 is YYREEE (reference sequence). Trimming took 0 bases from V and 0 from J, leaving 9 bases between them. This CDR3 is 16 amino acids long. CDR3: CASSLGGVANTGELFF. DNA of the CDR3: TGTGCCAGCAGCTTGGGGGGAGTTGCGAACACCGGGGAGCTGTTTTTT.